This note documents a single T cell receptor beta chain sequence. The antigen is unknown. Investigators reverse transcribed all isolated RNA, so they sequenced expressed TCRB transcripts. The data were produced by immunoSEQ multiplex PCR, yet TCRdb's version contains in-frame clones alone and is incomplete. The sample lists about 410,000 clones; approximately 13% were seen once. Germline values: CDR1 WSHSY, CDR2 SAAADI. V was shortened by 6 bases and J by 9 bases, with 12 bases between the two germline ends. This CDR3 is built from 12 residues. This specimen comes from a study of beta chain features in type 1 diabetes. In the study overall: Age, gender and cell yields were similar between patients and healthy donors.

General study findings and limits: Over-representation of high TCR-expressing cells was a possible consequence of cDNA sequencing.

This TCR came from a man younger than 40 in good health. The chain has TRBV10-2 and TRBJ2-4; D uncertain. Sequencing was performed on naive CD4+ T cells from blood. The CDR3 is CASSEGVGIQYF. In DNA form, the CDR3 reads TGCGCCAGCAGCGAAGGAGTTGGCATTCAGTACTTC.